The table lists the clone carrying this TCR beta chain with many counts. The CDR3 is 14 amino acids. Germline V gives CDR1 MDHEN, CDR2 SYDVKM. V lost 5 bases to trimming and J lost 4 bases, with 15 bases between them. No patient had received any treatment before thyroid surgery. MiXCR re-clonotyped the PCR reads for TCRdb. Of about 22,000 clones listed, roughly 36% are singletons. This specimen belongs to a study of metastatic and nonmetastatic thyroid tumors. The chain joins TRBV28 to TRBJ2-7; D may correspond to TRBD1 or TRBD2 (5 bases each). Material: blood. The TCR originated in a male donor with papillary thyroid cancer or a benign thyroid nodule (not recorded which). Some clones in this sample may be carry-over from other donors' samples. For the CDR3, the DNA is TGTGCCAGCAGTCCCTCCGGGACGGCTTACGAGCAGTACTTC. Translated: CASSPSGTAYEQYF.